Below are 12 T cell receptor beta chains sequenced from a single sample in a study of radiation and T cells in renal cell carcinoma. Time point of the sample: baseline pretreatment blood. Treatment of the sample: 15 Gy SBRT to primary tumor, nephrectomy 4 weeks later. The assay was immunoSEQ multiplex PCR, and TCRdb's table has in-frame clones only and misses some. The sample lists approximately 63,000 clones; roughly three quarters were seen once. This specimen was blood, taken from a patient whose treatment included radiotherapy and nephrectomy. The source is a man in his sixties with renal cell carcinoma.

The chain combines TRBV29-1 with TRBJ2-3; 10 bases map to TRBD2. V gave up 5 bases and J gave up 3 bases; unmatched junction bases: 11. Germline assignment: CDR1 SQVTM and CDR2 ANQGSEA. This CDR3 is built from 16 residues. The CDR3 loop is CSVCPELAGVTDTQYF. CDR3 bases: TGCAGCGTTTGCCCTGAGCTAGCGGGAGTGACAGATACGCAGTATTTT.

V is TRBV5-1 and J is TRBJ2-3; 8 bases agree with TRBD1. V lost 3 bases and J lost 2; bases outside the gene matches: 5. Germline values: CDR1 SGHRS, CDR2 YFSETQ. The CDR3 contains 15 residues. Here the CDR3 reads CASSSEDRVTDTQYF. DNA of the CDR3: TGCGCCAGCAGCTCCGAGGACAGGGTCACAGATACGCAGTATTTT.

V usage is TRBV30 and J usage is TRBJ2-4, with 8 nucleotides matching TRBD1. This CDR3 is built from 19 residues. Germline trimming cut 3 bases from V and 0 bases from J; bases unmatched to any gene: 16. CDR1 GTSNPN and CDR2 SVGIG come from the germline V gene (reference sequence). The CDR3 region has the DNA TGTGCCTGGAGGGCTAGATTGGGACAGGAGGTATTAGCCAAAAACATTCAGTACTTC. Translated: CAWRARLGQEVLAKNIQYF.

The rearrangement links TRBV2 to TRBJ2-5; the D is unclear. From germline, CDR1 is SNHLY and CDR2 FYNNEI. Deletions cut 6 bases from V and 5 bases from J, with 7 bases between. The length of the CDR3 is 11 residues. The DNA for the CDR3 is TGTGCCAGCAGCAAGGAGGAGACCCAGTACTTC. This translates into CASSKEETQYF.

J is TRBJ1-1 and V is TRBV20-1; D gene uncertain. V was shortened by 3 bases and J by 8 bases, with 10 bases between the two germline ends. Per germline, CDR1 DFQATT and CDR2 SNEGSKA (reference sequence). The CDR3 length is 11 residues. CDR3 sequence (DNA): TGCAGTGCTAGCAAAGAGCCCGAAGCTTTCTTT. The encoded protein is CSASKEPEAFF.

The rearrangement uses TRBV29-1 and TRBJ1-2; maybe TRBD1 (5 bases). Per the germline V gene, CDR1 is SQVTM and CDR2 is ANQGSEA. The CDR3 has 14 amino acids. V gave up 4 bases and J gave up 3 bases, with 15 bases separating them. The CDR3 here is CSVGAGSSDYGYTF. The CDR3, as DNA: TGCAGCGTTGGGGCAGGGAGTAGCGACTATGGCTACACCTTC.

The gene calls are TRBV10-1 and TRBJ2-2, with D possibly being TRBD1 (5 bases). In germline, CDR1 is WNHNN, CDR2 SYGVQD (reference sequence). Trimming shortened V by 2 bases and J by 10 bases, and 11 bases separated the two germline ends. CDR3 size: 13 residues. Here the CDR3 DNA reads TGCGCCAGCAGTGAGGACAGTCGCGTGGAGCTGTTTTTT. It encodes CASSEDSRVELFF.

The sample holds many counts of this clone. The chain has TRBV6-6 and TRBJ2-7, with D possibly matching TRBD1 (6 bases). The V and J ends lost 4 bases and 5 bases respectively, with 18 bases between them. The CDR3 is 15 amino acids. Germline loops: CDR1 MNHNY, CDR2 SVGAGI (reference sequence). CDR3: CASSSTGHSQDEQYF. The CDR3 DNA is TGTGCCAGCAGTTCCACGGGACACTCGCAGGACGAGCAGTACTTC.

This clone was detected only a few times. The DNA of the CDR3 is TGTGCCAGCAGTCAAACCCGACCTGGAGAAGGCCTGAACACTGAAGCTTTCTTT. Translation: CASSQTRPGEGLNTEAFF. The gene calls are TRBV27 and TRBJ1-1; D unresolved. Deletions cut 5 bases from V and 0 bases from J, with 22 bases between. Germline loops: CDR1 MNHEY, CDR2 SMNVEV (reference sequence). This CDR3 is built from 18 residues.

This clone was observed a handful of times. CDR3 nucleotide sequence: TGTGCCAGCAGCTTTGCCGACCCTGGCTACACCTTC. This sequence encodes CASSFADPGYTF. The chain is built from TRBV7-2 and TRBJ1-2; D is undetermined. Trimming removed 3 bases from V and 7 bases from J, with 9 bases in between. The CDR3 covers 12 residues. Germline values: CDR1 SGHTA, CDR2 FQGNSA.

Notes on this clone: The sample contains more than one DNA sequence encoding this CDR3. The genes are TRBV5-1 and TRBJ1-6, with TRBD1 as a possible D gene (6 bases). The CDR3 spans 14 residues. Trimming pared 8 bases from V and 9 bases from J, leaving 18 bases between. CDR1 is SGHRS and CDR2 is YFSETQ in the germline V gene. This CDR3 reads CARSARGLASPLHF. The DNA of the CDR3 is TGCGCCAGGAGCGCGCGGGGGCTGGCTTCACCCCTCCACTTT.

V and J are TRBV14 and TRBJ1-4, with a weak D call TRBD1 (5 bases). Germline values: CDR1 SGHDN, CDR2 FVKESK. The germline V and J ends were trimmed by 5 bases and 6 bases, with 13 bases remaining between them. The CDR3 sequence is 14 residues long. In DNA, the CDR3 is TGTGCCAGCAGCACCATTATGGGACATGAAAAACTGTTTTTT. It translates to CASSTIMGHEKLFF.